These T cell receptor beta chains were read from a single sample in a study of shared clonotypes between healthy human individuals. Measured with immunoSEQ multiplex PCR; TCRdb has only the in-frame clones, and not every one. The table has hundreds of thousands of clones, approximately 79% seen once; the top ten hold 1.8%. Material for sequencing was memory CD4+ T cells sorted from blood. All receptors derive from a woman in her twenties or thirties in good health. CDR3s include the opening cysteine and the closing phenylalanine or tryptophan. Fields, in order: V gene, D gene, clone size, J gene, CDR3 protein, CDR3 DNA. The D gene is left open where the match is weak. The listing skips clone size in some rows; elsewhere it reads once, few, many or a size class.

TRBV5-1	TRBD2	.	TRBJ2-3	CASSHGTSHFSTDTQYF	TGCGCCAGCAGCCACGGGACTAGCCATTTCAGCACAGATACGCAGTATTTT
TRBV5-1	.	.	TRBJ2-7	CASSPSSAYEQYF	TGCGCCAGCAGCCCTAGTAGTGCCTACGAGCAGTACTTC
TRBV6-5	.	.	TRBJ2-6	CASSEWGGANVLTF	TGTGCCAGCAGTGAATGGGGTGGGGCCAACGTCCTGACTTTC
TRBV7-2	TRBD2	.	TRBJ2-7	CASSLWGGLKRGTYEQYF	TGTGCCAGCAGCTTATGGGGGGGATTAAAGCGGGGCACGTACGAGCAGTACTTC
TRBV7-2	.	.	TRBJ2-2	CASSPQGGGTGELFF	TGTGCCAGCAGCCCGCAGGGTGGGGGCACCGGGGAGCTGTTTTTT
TRBV13	TRBD1	.	TRBJ2-7	CASSKWGQAYEQYF	TGTGCCAGCAGCAAATGGGGACAGGCCTACGAGCAGTACTTC
TRBV15	.	.	TRBJ2-7	CATSSFRAGGSYEQYF	TGTGCCACCAGCAGCTTCCGGGCCGGCGGCTCCTACGAGCAGTACTTC
TRBV4-1	TRBD2	few	TRBJ2-5	CASSLGLAGVGEETQYF	TGCGCCAGCAGCTTGGGACTAGCGGGAGTGGGTGAAGAGACCCAGTACTTC
TRBV7-2	.	.	TRBJ2-1	CASSPEGGDNEQFF	TGTGCCAGCAGCCCGGAGGGTGGAGACAATGAGCAGTTCTTC
TRBV18	.	.	TRBJ1-1	CASSYSPMNTEAFF	TGTGCCAGCTCATATTCGCCGATGAACACTGAAGCTTTCTTT
TRBV5-1	.	.	TRBJ2-1	CASRRLAGSYNEQFF	TGCGCCAGCAGGCGCTTGGCGGGATCCTACAATGAGCAGTTCTTC
TRBV14	.	.	TRBJ1-2	CASSRAGWYGYTF	TGTGCCAGCAGCCGGGCCGGGTGGTACGGCTACACCTTC
TRBV5-1	.	.	TRBJ2-7	CASRRDSEFPYEQYF	TGCGCCAGCAGGCGGGACAGCGAATTCCCCTACGAGCAGTACTTC
TRBV21-1	.	once	TRBJ2-2	CASSKRGEDTGELFF	TGTGCCAGCAGCAAACGGGGGGAAGACACCGGGGAGCTGTTTTTT
TRBV11-2	.	.	TRBJ2-2	CASSLLRSGNTGELFF	TGTGCCAGCAGCTTACTCAGGTCGGGGAACACCGGGGAGCTGTTTTTT
TRBV5-1	TRBD1	few	TRBJ2-3	CASRSGTGADTQYF	TGCGCCAGCCGGTCCGGGACAGGGGCAGATACGCAGTATTTT
TRBV7-9	.	.	TRBJ2-2	CASSPQTSGVVGELFF	TGTGCCAGCAGCCCCCAGACTAGTGGGGTAGTCGGGGAGCTGTTTTTT
TRBV11-2	TRBD2	.	TRBJ2-1	CASSYLAVSYNEQFF	TGTGCCAGCAGCTACCTAGCGGTGTCCTACAATGAGCAGTTCTTC
TRBV6-5	.	.	TRBJ2-3	CASSEAVRDTQYF	TGTGCCAGCAGTGAGGCAGTTCGAGATACGCAGTATTTT
TRBV14	.	.	TRBJ2-7	CASSAQLGKAYEQYF	TGTGCCAGCAGCGCTCAGCTAGGAAAAGCCTACGAGCAGTACTTC
TRBV5-1	TRBD1	.	TRBJ2-7	CASSFTPGQGYEQYF	TGCGCCAGCAGCTTTACCCCGGGACAGGGGTACGAGCAGTACTTC
TRBV7-6	.	.	TRBJ1-5	CASSPRGGSYQPQHF	TGTGCCAGCAGCCCGAGGGGGGGGAGTTATCAGCCCCAGCATTTT
TRBV5-8	.	once	TRBJ1-1	CASSPNRDTEAFF	TGTGCCAGCAGCCCAAACAGAGACACTGAAGCTTTCTTT
TRBV11-1	.	.	TRBJ2-1	CASSFRDSNEQFF	TGTGCCAGCAGTTTCCGGGATTCCAATGAGCAGTTCTTC
TRBV2	TRBD1	.	TRBJ2-7	CATGGQGYEQYF	TGTGCCACCGGCGGACAGGGGTACGAGCAGTACTTC
TRBV25-1	.	.	TRBJ2-1	CAIGSYNEQFF	TGTGCCATTGGTTCCTACAATGAGCAGTTCTTC
TRBV6-1	.	.	TRBJ2-3	CASTHTDTQYF	TGTGCCAGCACCCACACAGATACGCAGTATTTT
TRBV18	.	.	TRBJ1-5	CASSPYSNQPQHF	TGTGCCAGCTCACCATATAGCAATCAGCCCCAGCATTTT
TRBV19	TRBD1	.	TRBJ2-7	CASSIGGTGSYEQYF	TGTGCCAGTAGTATAGGCGGGACAGGGTCCTACGAGCAGTACTTC
TRBV21-1	.	.	TRBJ2-1	CASTKGKQGRGYNEQFF	TGTGCCAGCACCAAGGGTAAACAGGGAAGGGGCTACAATGAGCAGTTCTTC
TRBV11-2	.	.	TRBJ1-1	CASKLGRNTEAFF	TGTGCCAGCAAGCTTGGGAGAAACACTGAAGCTTTCTTT
TRBV9	TRBD1	.	TRBJ2-1	CASSGHRGQGTYNEQFF	TGTGCCAGCAGCGGCCACAGGGGGCAGGGAACCTACAATGAGCAGTTCTTC
TRBV30	.	.	TRBJ2-1	CAWETPARYNEQFF	TGTGCCTGGGAGACACCTGCTAGGTACAATGAGCAGTTCTTC
TRBV18	TRBD2	few	TRBJ2-7	CASSPPSRTSGSSEQYF	TGTGCCAGCTCTCCCCCCTCCCGGACTAGCGGGAGTTCCGAGCAGTACTTC
TRBV18	TRBD2	.	TRBJ2-2	CASSPGTSGTGGELFF	TGTGCCAGCTCCCCGGGGACTAGCGGGACTGGCGGGGAGCTGTTTTTT
TRBV5-8	.	.	TRBJ1-5	CASSPWNNQPQHF	TGTGCCAGCAGCCCCTGGAACAATCAGCCCCAGCATTTT
TRBV15	.	.	TRBJ2-7	CATSSGLAHKDEQYF	TGTGCCACCAGCAGCGGGTTGGCACACAAGGACGAGCAGTACTTC
TRBV7-7	TRBD2	once	TRBJ2-1	CASSLGGGYNEQFF	TGTGCCAGCAGCTTGGGCGGGGGCTACAATGAGCAGTTCTTC
TRBV7-6	TRBD2	.	TRBJ2-7	CASSLPSGSNEQYF	TGTGCCAGCAGCTTGCCTAGCGGGAGCAACGAGCAGTACTTC
TRBV5-8	TRBD1	.	TRBJ1-4	CASSSGTGAYNEKLFF	TGTGCCAGCAGCTCAGGGACAGGGGCCTATAATGAAAAACTGTTTTTT
TRBV5-1	.	few	TRBJ2-1	CASSFDSSSYNEQFF	TGCGCCAGCAGCTTCGACAGTAGCTCCTACAATGAGCAGTTCTTC
TRBV6-6	TRBD1	.	TRBJ2-5	CASSSDRGRQETQYF	TGTGCCAGCAGTTCCGACAGGGGGCGACAAGAGACCCAGTACTTC
TRBV6-1	TRBD1	.	TRBJ2-3	CASRPGQGTDTQYF	TGTGCCAGCAGGCCGGGACAGGGCACAGATACGCAGTATTTT
TRBV5-6	TRBD2	.	TRBJ2-1	CASSWGGSPYNEQFF	TGTGCCAGCTCCTGGGGCGGGAGTCCCTACAATGAGCAGTTCTTC
TRBV5-1	TRBD2	few	TRBJ2-3	CASRTQLAASTDTQYF	TGCGCCAGCAGGACACAACTAGCGGCCAGCACAGATACGCAGTATTTT
TRBV23-1	.	.	TRBJ1-5	CASSQSSGASGTQHF	TGCGCCAGCAGTCAATCGTCAGGGGCCTCCGGGACCCAGCATTTT
TRBV25-1	.	few	TRBJ1-1	CASSRQNTEAFF	TGTGCCAGCAGTCGACAGAACACTGAAGCTTTCTTT
TRBV4-2	.	.	TRBJ2-3	CASSQEGNGDTQYF	TGTGCCAGCAGCCAAGAGGGGAACGGAGATACGCAGTATTTT
TRBV6-6	TRBD1	.	TRBJ2-7	CASSGPGTGKETEQYF	TGTGCCAGCAGTGGTCCAGGGACAGGGAAAGAGACCGAGCAGTACTTC
TRBV5-4	.	.	TRBJ1-2	CASSPEQRNYGYTF	TGTGCCAGCAGCCCGGAACAGAGGAACTATGGCTACACCTTC
TRBV25-1	TRBD1	few	TRBJ1-5	CASSEGQGQRPQHF	TGTGCCAGCAGTGAAGGGCAGGGACAGCGACCCCAGCATTTT
TRBV6-6	TRBD2	.	TRBJ2-1	CASTGTSGRNEQFF	TGTGCCAGCACAGGGACTAGCGGGAGGAATGAGCAGTTCTTC
TRBV28	.	.	TRBJ2-3	CASSLGGSSRGDTQYF	TGTGCCAGCAGTTTAGGAGGGAGCTCAAGGGGGGATACGCAGTATTTT
TRBV28	TRBD1	.	TRBJ1-2	CASSSYPGGSSGTF	TGTGCCAGCAGTTCATACCCAGGGGGCTCTAGCGGGACCTTC
TRBV7-8	.	once	TRBJ2-1	CASSLGADSSYNEQFF	TGTGCCAGCAGCTTAGGAGCGGACAGCTCCTACAATGAGCAGTTCTTC
TRBV4-2	.	.	TRBJ1-1	CASSQDDRRAFF	TGTGCCAGCAGCCAAGATGACAGGCGGGCTTTCTTT
TRBV19	TRBD1	.	TRBJ1-5	CASSTQGARKPQHF	TGTGCCAGTAGTACCCAGGGGGCGAGGAAGCCCCAGCATTTT
TRBV30	.	.	TRBJ2-3	CAWSKAAVQHTQYF	TGTGCCTGGTCAAAGGCGGCGGTTCAACATACGCAGTATTTT
TRBV20-1	.	.	TRBJ2-1	CSALAYNEQFF	TGCAGTGCGTTAGCGTACAATGAGCAGTTCTTC